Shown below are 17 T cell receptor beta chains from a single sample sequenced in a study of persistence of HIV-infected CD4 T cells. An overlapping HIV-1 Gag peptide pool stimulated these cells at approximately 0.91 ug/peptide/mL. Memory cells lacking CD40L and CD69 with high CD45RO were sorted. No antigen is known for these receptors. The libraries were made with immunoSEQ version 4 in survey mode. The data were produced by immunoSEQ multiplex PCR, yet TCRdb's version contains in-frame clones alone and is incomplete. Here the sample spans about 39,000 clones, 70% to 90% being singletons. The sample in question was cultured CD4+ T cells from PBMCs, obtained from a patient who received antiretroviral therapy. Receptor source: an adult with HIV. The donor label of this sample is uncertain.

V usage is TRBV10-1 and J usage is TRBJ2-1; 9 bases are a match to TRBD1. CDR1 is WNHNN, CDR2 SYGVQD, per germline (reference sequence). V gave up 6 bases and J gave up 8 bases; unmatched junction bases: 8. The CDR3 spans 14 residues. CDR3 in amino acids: CASRRDRDADEQFF. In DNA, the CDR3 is TGCGCCAGCAGGAGGGACAGGGATGCCGATGAGCAGTTCTTC.

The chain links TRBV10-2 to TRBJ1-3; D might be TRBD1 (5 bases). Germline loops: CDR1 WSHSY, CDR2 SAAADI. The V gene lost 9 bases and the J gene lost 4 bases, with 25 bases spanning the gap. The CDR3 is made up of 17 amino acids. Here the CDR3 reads CASSESLFGGKGNTIYF. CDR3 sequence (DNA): TGCGCCAGTTCTGAATCTCTTTTTGGGGGAAAAGGAAACACCATATATTTT.

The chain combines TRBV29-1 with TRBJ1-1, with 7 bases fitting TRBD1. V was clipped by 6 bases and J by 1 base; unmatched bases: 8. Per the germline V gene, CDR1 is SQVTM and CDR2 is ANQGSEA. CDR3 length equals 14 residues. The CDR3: CSVRQGPKNTEAFF. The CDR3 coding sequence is TGCAGCGTACGACAGGGCCCTAAGAACACTGAAGCTTTCTTT.

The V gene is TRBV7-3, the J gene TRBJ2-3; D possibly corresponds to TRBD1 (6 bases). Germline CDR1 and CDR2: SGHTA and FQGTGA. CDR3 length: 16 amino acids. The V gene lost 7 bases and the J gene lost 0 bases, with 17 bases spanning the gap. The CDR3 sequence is CASTPGPQGSTDTQYF. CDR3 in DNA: TGTGCCAGCACCCCGGGTCCCCAGGGGAGCACAGATACGCAGTATTTT. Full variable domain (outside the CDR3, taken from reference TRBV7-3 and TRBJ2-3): GAGVSQTPSNKVTEKGKYVELRCDPISGHTALYWYRQSLGQGPEFLIYFQGTGAADDSGLPNDRFFAVRPEGSVSTLKIQRTERGDSAVYLCASTPGPQGSTDTQYFGPGTRLTVL.

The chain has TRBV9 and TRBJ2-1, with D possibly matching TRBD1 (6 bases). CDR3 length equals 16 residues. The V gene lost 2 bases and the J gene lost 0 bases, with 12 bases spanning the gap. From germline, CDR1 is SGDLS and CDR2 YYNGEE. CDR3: CASSVEAGVSYNEQFF. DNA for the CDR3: TGTGCCAGCAGCGTTGAGGCAGGGGTCTCCTACAATGAGCAGTTCTTC.

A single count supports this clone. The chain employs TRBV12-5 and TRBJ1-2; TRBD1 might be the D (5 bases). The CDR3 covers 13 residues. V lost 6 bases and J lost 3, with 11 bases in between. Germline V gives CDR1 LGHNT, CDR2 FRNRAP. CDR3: CASGGQEDYGYTF. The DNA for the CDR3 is TGTGCTAGTGGGGGGCAGGAAGACTATGGCTACACCTTC.

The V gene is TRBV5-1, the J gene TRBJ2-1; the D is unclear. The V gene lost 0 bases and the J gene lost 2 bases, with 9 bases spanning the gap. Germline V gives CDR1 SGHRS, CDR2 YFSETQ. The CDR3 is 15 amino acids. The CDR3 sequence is CASSLESRPYNEQFF. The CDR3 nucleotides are TGCGCCAGCAGCTTGGAGAGCAGGCCCTACAATGAGCAGTTCTTC.

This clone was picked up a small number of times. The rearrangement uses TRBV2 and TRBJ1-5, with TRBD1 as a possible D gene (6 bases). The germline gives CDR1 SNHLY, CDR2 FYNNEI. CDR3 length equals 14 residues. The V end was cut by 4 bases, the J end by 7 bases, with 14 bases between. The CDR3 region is CASSGRGGRQPQHF. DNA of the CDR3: TGTGCCAGCAGTGGCAGGGGAGGAAGACAGCCCCAGCATTTT.

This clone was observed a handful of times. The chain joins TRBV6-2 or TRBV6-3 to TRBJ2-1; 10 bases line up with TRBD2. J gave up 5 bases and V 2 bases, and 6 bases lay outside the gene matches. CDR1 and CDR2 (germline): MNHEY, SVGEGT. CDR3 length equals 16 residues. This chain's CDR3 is CASSYPLSGGNNEQFF. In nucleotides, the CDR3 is TGTGCCAGCAGTTACCCCCTTAGCGGGGGGAACAATGAGCAGTTCTTC.

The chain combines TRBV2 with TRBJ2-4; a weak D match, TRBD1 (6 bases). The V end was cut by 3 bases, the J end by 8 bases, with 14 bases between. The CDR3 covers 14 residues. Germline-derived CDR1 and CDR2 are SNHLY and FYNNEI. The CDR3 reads CASSEPAGADIQYF. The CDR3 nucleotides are TGTGCCAGCAGTGAGCCGGCAGGGGCGGACATTCAGTACTTC.

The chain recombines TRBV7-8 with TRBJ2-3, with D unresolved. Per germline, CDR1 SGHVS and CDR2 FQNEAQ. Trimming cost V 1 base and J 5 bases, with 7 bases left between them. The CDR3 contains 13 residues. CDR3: CASSLGVLDTQYF. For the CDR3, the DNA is TGTGCCAGCAGCTTAGGGGTTCTAGATACGCAGTATTTT.

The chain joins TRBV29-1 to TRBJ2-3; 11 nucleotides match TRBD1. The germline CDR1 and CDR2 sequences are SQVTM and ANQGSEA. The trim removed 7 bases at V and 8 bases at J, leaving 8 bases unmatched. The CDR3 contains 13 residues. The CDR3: CSEVDRGLGTQYF. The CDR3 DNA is TGCAGCGAAGTGGACAGGGGGCTAGGTACGCAGTATTTT.

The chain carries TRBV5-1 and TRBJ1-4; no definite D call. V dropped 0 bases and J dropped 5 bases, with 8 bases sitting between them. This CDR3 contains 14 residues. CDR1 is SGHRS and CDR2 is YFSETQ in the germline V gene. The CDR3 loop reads CASSLGQKNEKLFF. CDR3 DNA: TGCGCCAGCAGCTTGGGGCAGAAAAATGAAAAACTGTTTTTT.

The CDR3 sequence: CASSFRGIGADTQYF. CDR3 coding DNA: TGTGCCAGCAGTTTCCGGGGGATTGGGGCAGATACGCAGTATTTT. The chain joins TRBV27 to TRBJ2-3; maybe TRBD2 (6 bases). Germline CDR1 and CDR2: MNHEY and SMNVEV (reference sequence). The V and J ends lost 3 bases and 4 bases respectively, with 14 bases between them. The CDR3 sequence is 15 residues long.

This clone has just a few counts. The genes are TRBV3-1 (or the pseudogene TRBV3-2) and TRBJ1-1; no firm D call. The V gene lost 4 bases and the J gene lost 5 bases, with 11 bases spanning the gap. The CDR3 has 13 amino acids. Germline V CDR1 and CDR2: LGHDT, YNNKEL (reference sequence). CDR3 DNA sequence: TGTGCCAGCAGCCTACGGGGTGGGACTGAAGCTTTCTTT. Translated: CASSLRGGTEAFF.

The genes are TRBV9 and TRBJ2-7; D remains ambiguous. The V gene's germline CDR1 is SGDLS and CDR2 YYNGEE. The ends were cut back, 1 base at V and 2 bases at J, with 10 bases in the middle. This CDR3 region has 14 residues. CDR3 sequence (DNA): TGTGCCAGCAGCGTAAGTGGCAGAGCCTACGAGCAGTACTTC. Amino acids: CASSVSGRAYEQYF.

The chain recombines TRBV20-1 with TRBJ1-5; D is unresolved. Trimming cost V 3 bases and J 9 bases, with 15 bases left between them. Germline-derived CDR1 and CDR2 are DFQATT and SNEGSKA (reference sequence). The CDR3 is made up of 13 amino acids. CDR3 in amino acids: CSASQAGEGPQHF. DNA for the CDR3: TGCAGTGCTAGTCAGGCCGGGGAAGGGCCCCAGCATTTT.